This T cell receptor (beta chain) was sequenced for a study of blood T cell repertoires in COVID-19. This table comes from immunoSEQ multiplex PCR, and its TCRdb copy is limited to in-frame clones, with some not included. The sample shows around 120,000 clones, around 89% of them seen only once. The CDR3 spans 19 residues. The germline V gene has CDR1 MNHEY and CDR2 SVGEGT. Trimming removed 5 bases from V and 0 bases from J, with 20 bases in between. V usage is TRBV6-2 or TRBV6-3 and J usage is TRBJ1-6; D gene unclear. This TCR was recovered from an older woman with COVID-19, enrolled during active disease. Input material: peripheral blood. CDR3 bases: TGTGCCAGCAGTGACCTCGGATCGGGAGGGAGCTCCTATAATTCACCCCTCCACTTT. It yields the protein CASSDLGSGGSSYNSPLHF.